This record concerns one TCR beta chain sequence. Its target is not known. The sample comes from a study of T cell responses to AZD1222 COVID-19 vaccine. Study summary: Second-dose recipients at about 4 or about 12 weeks were treated as one pooled group.

Profiling relied on immunoSEQ multiplex PCR, and the TCRdb table lists in-frame clones only, not all of them. The profile covers around 100,000 clones, with about 80% appearing a single time and roughly 10% taken by the ten largest. V lost 3 bases and J 1 base, leaving 10 bases between the germline ends. Germline V gene lookup returns CDR1 SGHRS and CDR2 YFSETQ. The CDR3 runs to 14 residues. Study-wide findings and caveats: Sampling captured repertoires only after the peak T cell response. Baseline serology detected seropositivity in only five or six AZD1222 recipients. Donors in the cohort were predominantly white British and more often female, and clonal diversity was possibly underestimated.

This specimen consisted of peripheral blood, obtained on day 0 of AZD1222 vaccination. The chain recombines TRBV5-1 with TRBJ1-1; D perhaps matches TRBD1 (5 bases). The clonotype comes from an adult in good health. CDR3 sequence reads: CASSSTGQNTEAFF. Here the CDR3 DNA reads TGCGCCAGCAGCTCAACAGGACAGAACACTGAAGCTTTCTTT.